This T cell receptor (beta chain) was observed in a study of post-analysis software for immune sequencing data. Study summary: The disease courses covered relapsing-remitting, secondary progressive and progressive-relapsing multiple sclerosis.

Findings of the study overall: Included in a set of roughly five TRBV segments more frequent in patients than controls were TRBV5-6, TRBV5-1 and TRBV20-1. Those with multiple sclerosis, the patient group, showed significantly lower normalized Chao1 diversity than controls.

The TCR beta cDNA libraries contained unique molecular identifiers. Between about 0.85 and 10 million T cells gave rise to hundreds of thousands of cDNA molecules. In TCRdb, the PCR reads were re-called with MiXCR into one record per CDR3 protein. The sample holds about 820,000 distinct CDR3 sequences, roughly half seen once. V trimming: 2 bases; J trimming: 6 bases; junction bases outside the gene matches: 7. The CDR3 covers 15 residues. Looked up from germline, CDR1 is ENHRY and CDR2 is SYGVKD. A word on this clonotype: Its antigen is currently unknown.

The receptor was isolated from a girl between 5 and 17 years old with multiple sclerosis. V is TRBV10-3 and J is TRBJ1-1; 9 bases are shared with TRBD1. Sequencing was done on a sample of blood. The CDR3 coding sequence is TGTGCCATCAGTGAGGGACAGGGGTCTGGCTCTGAAGCTTTCTTT. As protein: CAISEGQGSGSEAFF.